Listed below are T cell receptor beta chains from one sample, sequenced in a study of blood T cell repertoires in COVID-19. Using immunoSEQ multiplex PCR, the repertoire was profiled, and TCRdb retains in-frame clones only, with some absent. The sample yields approximately 500,000 clones, about 88% seen once. Sequenced material: peripheral blood. These receptor sequences come from a woman between 45 and 65 years old with COVID-19, enrolled during active disease. Both conserved end residues are part of each CDR3. A D gene is named only where the DNA matches it firmly.

CDR3 protein	D gene	J gene	V gene	CDR3 length
CASSIEEATRYEQFF	.	TRBJ2-1	TRBV19	15
CATRDRGGTEAFF	TRBD1	TRBJ1-1	TRBV6-6	13
CSAVDRGEGSYNEQFF	TRBD2	TRBJ2-1	TRBV29-1	16
CASSLSQGGYTEAFF	TRBD1	TRBJ1-1	TRBV28	15
CATSPAGDYNEQFF	TRBD2	TRBJ2-1	TRBV24-1	14
CAWSRDRGQYEQYF	TRBD1	TRBJ2-7	TRBV30	14
CASSLASPGGIDIQYF	TRBD2	TRBJ2-4	TRBV7-8	16
CAIGSVQRPQHF	.	TRBJ1-5	TRBV27	12
CASSSGSSYNSPLHF	.	TRBJ1-6	TRBV11-2	15
CASSQLAAGENTEAFF	.	TRBJ1-1	TRBV23-1	16
CASSPRLGNSPLHF	.	TRBJ1-6	TRBV7-2	14
CASSPGEGSGYTF	.	TRBJ1-2	TRBV18	13
CASSLGGQGVNEQFF	TRBD1	TRBJ2-1	TRBV13	15
CASSQVMAGAGNTGELFF	.	TRBJ2-2	TRBV4-2	18
CASNPPGSTNTEAFF	.	TRBJ1-1	TRBV27	15
CASKERSSYNEQFF	.	TRBJ2-1	TRBV2	14
CAWSVVFGGLSGNTIYF	.	TRBJ1-3	TRBV30	17
CASSQGSLMGRPYEQYF	.	TRBJ2-7	TRBV3-1/TRBV3-2	17
CASSLRLSGNTIYF	.	TRBJ1-3	TRBV28	14
CASSSETYNEQFF	.	TRBJ2-1	TRBV6-5	13
CASSHRGNTGELFF	.	TRBJ2-2	TRBV3-1/TRBV3-2	14
CAWGDGGKSIQYF	TRBD2	TRBJ2-4	TRBV30	13
CASSWDRDRFGSGNTIYF	TRBD1	TRBJ1-3	TRBV5-5	18
CASSLGNYPSYEQYF	.	TRBJ2-7	TRBV5-8	15
CASSPSDRPNYGYTF	.	TRBJ1-2	TRBV27	15
CASSPGAGAPEDTQYF	TRBD2	TRBJ2-3	TRBV18	16
CASSPGLGTGTYEQYF	TRBD1	TRBJ2-7	TRBV27	16
CASKNSYSNQPQHF	.	TRBJ1-5	TRBV5-8	14
CATGQSLNQPQHF	.	TRBJ1-5	TRBV28	13
CASSGTDEAFF	.	TRBJ1-1	TRBV2	11
CASSQGTGAVDTQYF	TRBD1	TRBJ2-3	TRBV7-8	15
CASSTRPGTLLGAFF	.	TRBJ1-1	TRBV19	15
CAVQGAPGATNEKLFF	TRBD1	TRBJ1-4	TRBV28	16
CASSSPVTQYF	.	TRBJ2-3	TRBV7-8	11
CASSQQVLTSYEQYF	.	TRBJ2-7	TRBV3-1/TRBV3-2	15
CAWSVGGSGNTIYF	.	TRBJ1-3	TRBV30	14
CASSGPVDNSPLHF	.	TRBJ1-6	TRBV4-2	14
CASSLGQGDEKLFF	TRBD1	TRBJ1-4	TRBV5-4	14
CASSQGQGAWNTEAFF	.	TRBJ1-1	TRBV4-1	16
CASSYAGDGGTQYF	.	TRBJ2-5	TRBV6-2/TRBV6-3	14
CAWSLGGAGDTQYF	TRBD2	TRBJ2-3	TRBV30	14
CASSYHGGGAHGEAFF	.	TRBJ1-1	TRBV6-5	16
CAWSVRGGLDEKLFF	.	TRBJ1-4	TRBV30	15
CASSASGYEQYF	.	TRBJ2-7	TRBV25-1	12
CATSRDPLAGNEQFF	TRBD2	TRBJ2-1	TRBV15	15
CASKRGVYEQYF	TRBD2	TRBJ2-7	TRBV2	12
CASSQTGNTIYF	.	TRBJ1-3	TRBV11-2	12
CASSQPRAGANVLTF	.	TRBJ2-6	TRBV4-1	15
CASSADSPYGYTF	.	TRBJ1-2	TRBV2	13
CSVERSWSSGLGGTDTQYF	TRBD2	TRBJ2-3	TRBV29-1	19
CASSGQGAGEAFF	TRBD1	TRBJ1-1	TRBV10-1	13
CASLLWGERTGELFF	.	TRBJ2-2	TRBV28	15